This T cell receptor (beta chain) originates from a study of OX40 agonist ivuxolimab in advanced cancers. Remarks on this clone: Its matching antigen is unknown.

The study's findings and limits: CD4+ and CD8+ T cells in blood underwent clonal expansion by week 6 at 0.1 to 3.0 mg/kg.

Germline V gene sequence: CDR1 SGHVS, CDR2 FQNEAQ. The CDR3 has 14 amino acids. Unmatched junction bases numbered 4, after V lost 1 base and J lost 7 bases. Clones were read by immunoSEQ multiplex PCR, and TCRdb kept only the in-frame ones, dropping some. The table lists tens of thousands of clones, around 80% of them singletons, with 2% to 2.5% in the top ten. This chain uses TRBV7-8 with TRBJ2-4; 7 bases line up with TRBD2. Sample: CD4+ or CD8+ T cells sorted from blood, taken in a trial of the OX40 agonist ivuxolimab. This receptor was identified in an adult with an advanced solid tumor such as melanoma, head and neck, liver or kidney cancer. CDR3 sequence reads: CASSLGGLGNIQYF. DNA of the CDR3: TGTGCCAGCAGCTTAGGTGGACTAGGCAACATTCAGTACTTC.